This is a list of T cell receptor beta chains from one sample in a study of cytomegalovirus exposure and HLA in healthy donors. Profiling relied on immunoSEQ multiplex PCR, and the TCRdb table lists in-frame clones only, not all of them. The sample comprises about 110,000 clones, around 85% of which are singletons, and roughly 3% rests with the top ten. Material for sequencing was PBMCs. These receptors were obtained from a woman under 30 in good health and CMV-seronegative. Both conserved end residues are part of each CDR3. A D gene is named only where the DNA matches it firmly. Size tells how often a clone was seen (once, few, many) or the class of an expanded clone, and some rows leave it out.

j_call | clone_size | d_call | v_call | cdr3_nt | cdr3_aa
TRBJ1-6 | NA | NA | TRBV28 | TGTGCCAGCAGTCCCTCCCTCCACTTT | CASSPSLHF
TRBJ2-3 | NA | TRBD2 | TRBV2 | TGTGCCAGACCGACGGGGGGACCGGGAGATACGCAGTATTTT | CARPTGGPGDTQYF
TRBJ2-2 | NA | TRBD1 | TRBV5-6 | TGTGCCAGCAGCTCGACAGGGTATGGTGGGCTGTTTTTT | CASSSTGYGGLFF
TRBJ2-5 | NA | NA | TRBV5-1 | TGCGCCAGCAGCACAGGACACACGTACCAAGAGACCCAGTACTTC | CASSTGHTYQETQYF
TRBJ2-7 | NA | TRBD2 | TRBV27 | TGTGCCAGCAGTTTAACCGGGGGGGGGAGCTACGAGCAGTACTTC | CASSLTGGGSYEQYF
TRBJ1-4 | NA | TRBD1 | TRBV27 | TGTGCCAGCAGTGCCGGGACAGGGGTTGAAAAACTGTTTTTT | CASSAGTGVEKLFF
TRBJ2-5 | once | TRBD2 | TRBV25-1 | TGTGCCAGCAGTGACACCGCGGGGGGGATCGGCCAGTACTTC | CASSDTAGGIGQYF
TRBJ2-3 | NA | TRBD2 | TRBV14 | TGTGCCAGCAGTCCCCGGGGACTAGCTTCTGATACGCAGTATTTT | CASSPRGLASDTQYF
TRBJ1-1 | NA | TRBD1 | TRBV7-9 | TGTGCCAGCAGCTTACTACAGGGGGGCACTGAAGCTTTCTTT | CASSLLQGGTEAFF
TRBJ1-6 | NA | NA | TRBV28 | TGTGCCAGCACCGTGTACTCCTATAATTCACCCCTCCACTTT | CASTVYSYNSPLHF
TRBJ1-3 | NA | NA | TRBV6-5 | TGTGCCAGCAGTTACGGGGGGTTTAGTGGAAACACCATATATTTT | CASSYGGFSGNTIYF
TRBJ2-7 | NA | NA | TRBV4-1 | TGCGCCAGCAGCCAGGAGCTACAGGGATCGGGCTACGAGCAGTACTTC | CASSQELQGSGYEQYF
TRBJ2-3 | NA | NA | TRBV2 | TGTGCCAGCGACGAGGGTTTTTTCACAGATACGCAGTATTTT | CASDEGFFTDTQYF
TRBJ1-1 | NA | NA | TRBV10-3 | TGTGCCATCAGTGAGTCTATGGCCACTGAAGCTTTCTTT | CAISESMATEAFF
TRBJ2-1 | NA | TRBD2 | TRBV4-1 | TGCGCCAGCAGCCAAGGGCCCGGGACTAGCCCCTACAATGAGCAGTTCTTC | CASSQGPGTSPYNEQFF
TRBJ1-6 | NA | NA | TRBV7-2 | TGTGCCAGCAGCCTCATTAGGACTGACATAGCCTCCAAATCCCTCCACTTT | CASSLIRTDIASKSLHF
TRBJ2-7 | NA | NA | TRBV5-6 | TGTGCCAGCAGCTTTCCGGGACAAAGAAGAAGCTCCTACGAGCAGTACTTC | CASSFPGQRRSSYEQYF
TRBJ2-7 | NA | TRBD1 | TRBV5-4 | TGTGCCAGCAGCTCCATGGGACAGTCAGTCTACGAGCAGTACTTC | CASSSMGQSVYEQYF
TRBJ2-2 | once | NA | TRBV19 | TGTGCCAGTAGTGGGACAAGGAACACCGGGGAGCTGTTTTTT | CASSGTRNTGELFF
TRBJ2-1 | NA | TRBD2 | TRBV4-1 | TGCGCCAGCAGCCAAGCCCCGACCGGGACTACTAATGAGCAGTTCTTC | CASSQAPTGTTNEQFF
TRBJ2-7 | NA | NA | TRBV28 | TGTGCCAGCAGTTTGGGGACTCACCCCTCCTACGAGCAGTACTTC | CASSLGTHPSYEQYF
TRBJ2-3 | NA | NA | TRBV27 | TGTGCCAGCAGTTTATCGAGAAGCACAGATACGCAGTATTTT | CASSLSRSTDTQYF
TRBJ1-2 | NA | TRBD1 | TRBV2 | TGTGCCAGCAGTGTTCGACAGGGTTATGATGGCTACACCTTC | CASSVRQGYDGYTF
TRBJ2-7 | NA | TRBD1 | TRBV7-9 | TGTGCCAGCAGCCGACAGGGGGTCTACGAGCAGTACTTC | CASSRQGVYEQYF
TRBJ1-2 | NA | NA | TRBV7-9 | TGTGCCAGCAGCCCCCCCCAGGGGTTCTATGGCTACACCTTC | CASSPPQGFYGYTF
TRBJ2-2 | NA | NA | TRBV7-3 | TGTGCCAGCAGCCCCTTAGGGGGCAGCGGGAGCGGGGAGCTGTTTTTT | CASSPLGGSGSGELFF
TRBJ2-1 | NA | NA | TRBV25-1 | TGTGCCAGCAACGGGGGCAGGGGGAGTGGCGAGCAGTTCTTC | CASNGGRGSGEQFF
TRBJ2-1 | few | NA | TRBV11-2 | TGTGCCAGCAGTTTAAGCGATGAGCAGTTCTTC | CASSLSDEQFF
TRBJ1-2 | NA | NA | TRBV29-1 | TGCAGCGTTGAAGTCCGTGAGAACTATGGCTACACCTTC | CSVEVRENYGYTF
TRBJ2-6 | NA | TRBD1 | TRBV10-2 | TGCGCCAGCATTACACTGGGACAGGCGGAGACCTCTGGGGCCAACGTCCTGACTTTC | CASITLGQAETSGANVLTF
TRBJ1-3 | NA | TRBD1 | TRBV6-1 | TGTGCCAGCAGTGAAGTTCAGGGGGCGATCTCTGGAAACACCATATATTTT | CASSEVQGAISGNTIYF
TRBJ2-1 | NA | NA | TRBV7-8 | TGTGCCAGCAACCGACGGGGGGCCCTTCCGGATGAGCAGTTCTTC | CASNRRGALPDEQFF
TRBJ1-1 | NA | NA | TRBV19 | TGTGCCAGTAGAAACAGCGGGACTACTGAAGCTTTCTTT | CASRNSGTTEAFF
TRBJ1-1 | NA | TRBD1 | TRBV29-1 | TGCAGCGTCAATCCCGGGACAGGGCTCACTGAAGCTTTCTTT | CSVNPGTGLTEAFF
TRBJ1-2 | NA | NA | TRBV6-4 | TGTGCCAGCAGTGGAGGAGGTCCTAGGTACACCTTC | CASSGGGPRYTF
TRBJ2-7 | NA | TRBD2 | TRBV6-1 | TGTGCCAGCTCCGGGGGGGTCTCCTACGAGCAGTACTTC | CASSGGVSYEQYF
TRBJ2-6 | NA | NA | TRBV30 | TGTGCCTGCCACCTCACAGGGACCGGGGCCAACGTCCTGACTTTC | CACHLTGTGANVLTF
TRBJ2-3 | NA | NA | TRBV5-1 | TGCGCCAGCAGCGTTGTCGGGCTAGCGTTGGATACGCAGTATTTT | CASSVVGLALDTQYF
TRBJ2-1 | NA | NA | TRBV7-9 | TGTGCCAGCAGCATCTTCACGGTCTACAATGAGCAGTTCTTC | CASSIFTVYNEQFF
TRBJ2-1 | NA | TRBD1 | TRBV9 | TGTGCCAGCAGCCTGACAGGGGAATGGTACAATGAGCAGTTCTTC | CASSLTGEWYNEQFF
TRBJ1-6 | few | TRBD1 | TRBV14 | TGTGCCACAGGGACAGGGACTTCACCCCTCCACTTT | CATGTGTSPLHF